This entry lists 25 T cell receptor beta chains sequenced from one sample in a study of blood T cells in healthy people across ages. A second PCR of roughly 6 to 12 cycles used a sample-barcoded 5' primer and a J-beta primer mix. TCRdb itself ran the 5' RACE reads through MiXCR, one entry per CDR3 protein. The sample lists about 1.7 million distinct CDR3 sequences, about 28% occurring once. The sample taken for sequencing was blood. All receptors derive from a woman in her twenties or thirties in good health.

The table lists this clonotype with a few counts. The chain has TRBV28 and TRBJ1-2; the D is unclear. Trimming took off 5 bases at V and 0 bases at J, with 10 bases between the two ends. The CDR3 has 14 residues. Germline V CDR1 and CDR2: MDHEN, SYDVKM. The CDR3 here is CASSQTNTNYGYTF. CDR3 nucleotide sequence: TGTGCCAGCAGTCAGACAAACACTAACTATGGCTACACCTTC.

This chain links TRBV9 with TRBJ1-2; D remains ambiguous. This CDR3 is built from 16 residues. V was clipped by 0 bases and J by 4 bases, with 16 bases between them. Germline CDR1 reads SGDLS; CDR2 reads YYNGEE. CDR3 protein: CASSVGAGSRGYGYTF. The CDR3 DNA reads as TGTGCCAGCAGCGTAGGGGCCGGCTCCCGGGGCTATGGCTACACCTTC.

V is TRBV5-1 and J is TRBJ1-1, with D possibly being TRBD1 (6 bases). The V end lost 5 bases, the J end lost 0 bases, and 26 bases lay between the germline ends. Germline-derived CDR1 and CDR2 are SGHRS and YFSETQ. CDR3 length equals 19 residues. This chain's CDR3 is CASSLHGGGRSLLNTEAFF. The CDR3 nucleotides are TGCGCCAGCAGTCTTCACGGGGGGGGCCGCTCCCTTCTGAACACTGAAGCTTTCTTT. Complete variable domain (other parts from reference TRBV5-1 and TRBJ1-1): KAGVTQTPRYLIKTRGQQVTLSCSPISGHRSVSWYQQTPGQGLQFLFEYFSETQRNKGNFPGRFSGRQFSNSRSEMNVSTLELGDSALYLCASSLHGGGRSLLNTEAFFGQGTRLTVV.

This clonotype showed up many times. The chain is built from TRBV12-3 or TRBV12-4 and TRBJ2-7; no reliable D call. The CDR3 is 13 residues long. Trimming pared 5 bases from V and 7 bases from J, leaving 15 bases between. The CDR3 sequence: CASSPSRVGEQYF. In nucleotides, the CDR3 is TGTGCCAGCAGTCCTAGTAGGGTCGGGGAGCAGTACTTC.

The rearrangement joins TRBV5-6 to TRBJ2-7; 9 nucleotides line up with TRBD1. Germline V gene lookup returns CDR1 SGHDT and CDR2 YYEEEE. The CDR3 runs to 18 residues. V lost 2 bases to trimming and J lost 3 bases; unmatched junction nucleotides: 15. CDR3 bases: TGTGCCAGCAGCTTCAACCGCCGAGTAGGACAGGGGTTCTACGAGCAGTACTTC. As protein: CASSFNRRVGQGFYEQYF.

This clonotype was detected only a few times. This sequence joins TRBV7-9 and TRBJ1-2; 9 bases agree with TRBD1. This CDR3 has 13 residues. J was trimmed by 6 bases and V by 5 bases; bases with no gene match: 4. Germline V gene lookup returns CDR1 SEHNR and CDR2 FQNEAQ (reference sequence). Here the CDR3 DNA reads TGTGCCAGCAGCCGGGACAGGGATGATGGCTACACCTTC. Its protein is CASSRDRDDGYTF.

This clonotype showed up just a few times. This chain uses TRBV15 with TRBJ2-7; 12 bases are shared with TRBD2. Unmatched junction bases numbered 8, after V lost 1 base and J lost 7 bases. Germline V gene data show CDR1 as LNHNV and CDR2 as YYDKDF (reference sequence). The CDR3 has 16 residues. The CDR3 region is CATSRGLAGGLGEQYF. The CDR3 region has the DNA TGTGCCACCAGCAGAGGGCTAGCGGGAGGGCTCGGAGAGCAGTACTTC.

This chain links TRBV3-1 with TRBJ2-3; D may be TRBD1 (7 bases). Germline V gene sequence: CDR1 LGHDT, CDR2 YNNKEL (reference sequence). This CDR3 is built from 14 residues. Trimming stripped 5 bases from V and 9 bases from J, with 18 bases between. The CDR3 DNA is TGTGCCAGCAGCGCGGGACAGTCCTCGCCCACGCAGTATTTT. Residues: CASSAGQSSPTQYF.

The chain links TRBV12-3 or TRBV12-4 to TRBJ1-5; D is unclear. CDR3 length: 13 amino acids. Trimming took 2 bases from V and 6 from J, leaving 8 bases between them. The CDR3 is CASSLWSSQPQHF. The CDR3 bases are TGTGCCAGCAGTTTATGGAGTTCTCAGCCCCAGCATTTT.

The CDR3 is CASSTTAGANVLTF. CDR3 nucleotide sequence: TGTGCCAGTAGTACCACAGCTGGGGCCAACGTCCTGACTTTC. The chain joins TRBV19 to TRBJ2-6; D is unresolved. V was cut by 4 bases and J by 2 bases, with 6 bases left in between. Germline V gives CDR1 LNHDA, CDR2 SQIVND (reference sequence). This CDR3 is built from 14 residues.

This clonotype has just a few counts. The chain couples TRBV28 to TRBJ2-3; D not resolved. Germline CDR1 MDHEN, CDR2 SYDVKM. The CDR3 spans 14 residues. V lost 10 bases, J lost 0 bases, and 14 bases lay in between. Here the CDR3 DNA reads TGTGCCACCAAACCAGGCGCCAGCACAGATACGCAGTATTTT. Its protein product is CATKPGASTDTQYF.

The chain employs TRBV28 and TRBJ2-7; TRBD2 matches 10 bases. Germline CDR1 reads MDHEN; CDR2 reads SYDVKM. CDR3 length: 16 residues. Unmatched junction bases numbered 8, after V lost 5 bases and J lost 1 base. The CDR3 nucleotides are TGTGCCAGCAGTCTTTGGGTGACTAGCGGGTCCTACGAGCAGTACTTC. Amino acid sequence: CASSLWVTSGSYEQYF.

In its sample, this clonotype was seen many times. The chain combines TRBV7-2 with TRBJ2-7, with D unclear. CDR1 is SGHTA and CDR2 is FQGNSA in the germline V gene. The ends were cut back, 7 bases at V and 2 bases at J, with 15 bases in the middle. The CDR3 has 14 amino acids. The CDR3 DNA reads TGTGCCAGCACCACGATTCCCGGAGCCTACGAGCAGTACTTC. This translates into CASTTIPGAYEQYF.

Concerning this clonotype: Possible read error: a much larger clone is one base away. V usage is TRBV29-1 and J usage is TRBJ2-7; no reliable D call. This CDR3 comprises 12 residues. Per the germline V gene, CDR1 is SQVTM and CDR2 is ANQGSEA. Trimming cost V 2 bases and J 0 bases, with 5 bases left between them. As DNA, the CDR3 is TGCAGCGTTGAATCCGACTCCTACGAGCAGTACTTC. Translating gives CSVESDSYEQYF.

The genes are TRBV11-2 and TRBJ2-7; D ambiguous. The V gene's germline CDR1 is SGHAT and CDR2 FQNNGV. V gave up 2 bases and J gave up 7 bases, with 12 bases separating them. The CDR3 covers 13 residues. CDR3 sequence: CASSLTRDNEQYF. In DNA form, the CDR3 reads TGTGCCAGCAGCTTAACTCGAGACAATGAGCAGTACTTC. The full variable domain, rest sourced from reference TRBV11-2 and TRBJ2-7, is EAGVAQSPRYKIIEKRQSVAFWCNPISGHATLYWYQQILGQGPKLLIQFQNNGVVDDSQLPKDRFSAERLKGVDSTLKIQPAKLEDSAVYLCASSLTRDNEQYFGPGTRLTVT.

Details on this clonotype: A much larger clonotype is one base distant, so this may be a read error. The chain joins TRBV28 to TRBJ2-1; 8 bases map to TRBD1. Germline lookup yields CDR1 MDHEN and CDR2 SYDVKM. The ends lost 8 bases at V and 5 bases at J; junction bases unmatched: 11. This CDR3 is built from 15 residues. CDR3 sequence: CASGPLGQVDNEQFF. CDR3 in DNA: TGTGCCAGCGGGCCGTTGGGACAGGTGGACAATGAGCAGTTCTTC.

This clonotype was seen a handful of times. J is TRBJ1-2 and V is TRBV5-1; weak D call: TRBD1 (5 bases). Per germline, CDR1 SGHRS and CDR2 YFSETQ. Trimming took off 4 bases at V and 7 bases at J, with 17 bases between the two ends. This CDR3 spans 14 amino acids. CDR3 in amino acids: CASSAGLPVGGYTF. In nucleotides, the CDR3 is TGCGCCAGCAGCGCGGGACTACCGGTGGGTGGCTACACCTTC.

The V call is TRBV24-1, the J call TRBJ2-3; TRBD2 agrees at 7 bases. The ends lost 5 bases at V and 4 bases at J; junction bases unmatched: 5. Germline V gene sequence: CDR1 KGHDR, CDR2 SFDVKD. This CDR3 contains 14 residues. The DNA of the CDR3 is TGTGCCACCAGTGCCAGCGGGACCTCAGATACGCAGTATTTT. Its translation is CATSASGTSDTQYF.

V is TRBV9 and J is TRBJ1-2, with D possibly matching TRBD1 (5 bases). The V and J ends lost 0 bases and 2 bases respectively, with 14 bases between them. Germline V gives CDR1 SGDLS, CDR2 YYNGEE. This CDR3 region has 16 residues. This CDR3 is CASSVDGDHRNYGYTF. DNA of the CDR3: TGTGCCAGCAGCGTAGATGGGGACCATCGGAACTATGGCTACACCTTC.

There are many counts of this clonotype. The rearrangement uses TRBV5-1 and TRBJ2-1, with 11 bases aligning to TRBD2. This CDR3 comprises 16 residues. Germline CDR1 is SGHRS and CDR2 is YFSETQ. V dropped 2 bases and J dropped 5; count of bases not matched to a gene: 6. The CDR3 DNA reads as TGCGCCAGCAGCTTACCCGGGACTAGCGGCAACAATGAGCAGTTCTTC. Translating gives CASSLPGTSGNNEQFF.

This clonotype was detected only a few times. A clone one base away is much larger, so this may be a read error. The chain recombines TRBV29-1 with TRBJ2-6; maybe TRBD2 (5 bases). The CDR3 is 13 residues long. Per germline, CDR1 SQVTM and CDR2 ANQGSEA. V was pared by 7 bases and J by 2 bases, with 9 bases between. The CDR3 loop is CSAASTGANVLTF. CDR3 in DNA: TGCAGCGCTGCTAGCACTGGGGCCAACGTCCTGACTTTC.

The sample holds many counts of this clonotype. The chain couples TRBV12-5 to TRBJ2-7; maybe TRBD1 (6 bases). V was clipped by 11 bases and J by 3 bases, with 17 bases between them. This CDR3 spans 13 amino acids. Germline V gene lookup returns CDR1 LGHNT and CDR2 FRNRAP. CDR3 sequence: CASQRTEDYEQYF. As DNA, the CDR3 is TGTGCTTCGCAACGGACAGAGGACTACGAGCAGTACTTC.

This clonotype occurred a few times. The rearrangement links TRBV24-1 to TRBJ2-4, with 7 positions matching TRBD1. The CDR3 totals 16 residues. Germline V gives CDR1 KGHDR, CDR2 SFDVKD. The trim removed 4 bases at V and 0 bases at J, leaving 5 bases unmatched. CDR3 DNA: TGTGCCACCAGTGAGAGGGACAGTCTAGCCAAAAACATTCAGTACTTC. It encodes CATSERDSLAKNIQYF.

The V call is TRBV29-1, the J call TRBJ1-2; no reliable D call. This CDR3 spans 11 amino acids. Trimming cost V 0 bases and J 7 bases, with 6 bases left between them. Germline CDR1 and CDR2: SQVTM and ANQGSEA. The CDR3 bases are TGCAGCGTTGAAGAGGCAGCTGGCTACACCTTC. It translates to CSVEEAAGYTF.

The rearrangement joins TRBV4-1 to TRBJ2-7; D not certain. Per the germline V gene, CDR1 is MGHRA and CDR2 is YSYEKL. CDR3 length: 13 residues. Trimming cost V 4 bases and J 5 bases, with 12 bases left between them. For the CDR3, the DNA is TGCGCCAGCAGCCGGTCAGGTACAAACGAGCAGTACTTC. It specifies CASSRSGTNEQYF.